This T cell receptor beta chain was found in a study of blood T cells in healthy people across ages (dated by TCRdb to between 2014 and 2017). With regard to the full study: In model experiments, template switching captured about one uniquely barcoded TCR beta cDNA molecule for every two T cells. To track age-related changes in TCR beta repertoire diversity, the study relied on deep sequencing normalized with unique cDNA molecular identifiers. The donors were split into four age groups: young (average about 16 years), middle-aged (about 40), aged (about 56) and long-lived (under 85). Two additional independent replicas of 1 million unique cDNA reads from the same blood draw were analyzed for two donors (one aged 18 to 30 and one aged 80 or older). General findings and caveats noted by the study authors: The CMV infection status of donors was not known, potentially confounding age-related changes in expanded clonotypes. The long-lived group showed more naive CD4+ T cells, fewer expanded clones and increased TCR diversity than the aged group, suggesting age selection. The percentage of naive T cells measured by flow cytometry correlated strongly with observed TCR beta diversity. As age increased, observed TCR beta diversity per million T cells dropped in a roughly linear way, and a significant reduction was already evident by age roughly 40. Estimates of total diversity based on one million sequenced T cells were considered lower bounds and underestimates. Bulk unsorted PBMC profiling prevented conclusive comparison of naive and antigen-experienced compartments.

On this clonotype itself: Its antigen is unknown. Qualities for individual bases were not recorded, and no much larger clone is one base off.

The donors were about 40 Caucasian individuals from Russia, aged roughly 6 to 100 years, who were systemically healthy. Roughly 9 milliliters of peripheral blood were drawn from each donor into EDTA-treated Vacutainer tubes. Ficoll-Paque density-gradient centrifugation was used to isolate PBMCs, with at least 7 million per sample. Total RNA was extracted from PBMCs with Trizol reagent, with at least 6 micrograms obtained per sample. For every donor, flow cytometry on a PBMC aliquot measured the percentage of naive CD45RAhigh/CD27high T cells. Trimming at the junction amounts to 6 bases on V and 1 base on J, and the germline ends lie 16 bases apart. CDR1 and CDR2 are read off the germline V gene as SQVTM and ANQGSEA. CDR3 length: 15 amino acids, cysteine to phenylalanine. CDR3 DNA is the only sequence kept; it has 45 bases, read in frame from the first base. Library construction relied on 5' RACE. Sequenced on an Illumina HiSeq 2500. The second PCR ran for roughly 7 to 12 cycles and used a J-beta primer mix along with a sample-barcoded 5' primer. A unique molecular identifier was introduced onto each TCR beta cDNA molecule by a template-switch 5' adaptor carrying 12 random nucleotides. At least 3 million CDR3-containing paired-end reads were obtained from each sample. All of the RNA was converted into first-strand cDNA using the Mint cDNA synthesis kit, with a TRBC-specific oligonucleotide serving as the primer. Following uracil-DNA glycosylase treatment, a first 18-cycle PCR with universal primers M1SS and BC2_uni_R was performed on all cDNA. The source study handled its data this way. For normalization, 1 million high-quality reads were randomly selected from each sample, with every read carrying a distinct molecular identifier. Instead of being binned into consensus sequences, reads that shared molecular identifiers were thrown out. MiTCR, with a Q25 quality threshold and the strictest error-elimination algorithm, was used for CDR3 identification, clonotype clustering and error correction. A nonparametric unseen species model using Euler transformation provided a lower-bound estimate of total TCR beta diversity. The public reads were reprocessed in TCRdb via fastp at Q25 and MiXCR, keeping in-frame beta chains. Every CDR3 protein is listed once, alongside the most common genes and DNA of its rows. What appears here as the V and J calls and clone size reflects TCRdb's work, not the paper's. Recorded for this sample are 800,000 to 950,000 distinct CDR3 sequences; almost 30% of them occurred a single time. About 9.4% of the sample comes from the top ten.

These data were likewise used in another study, on T cells of mothers and their children. In that second paper, the authors write: Donors were nine systemically healthy Caucasian individuals: three mothers and their six children. cDNA synthesis consumed the entire amount of extracted RNA, loaded at about 1.6 ug RNA in each 15 ul reaction. Sample barcodes and 2-4 random nucleotides were added via the M1S primer in the second PCR. Over 9 million TCR beta CDR3 reads were obtained for each mother, and 2.5 million to 3 million reads were obtained for each child. In both related and unrelated pairs, thymic selection shapes the output of TCR recombination in a similar way, with inherited differences having only a minor effect. Related mother-child pairs always showed normalized repertoire overlap that was slightly higher than in unrelated mother-child pairs, though the difference was never significant. No persistent microchimeric T cell clones were found, with a detection sensitivity of approximately 94 clones per million clonotypes. To look for features that set related mother-child pairs apart from unrelated individuals, the researchers ran deep NGS to compare the TCR beta repertoires of mothers and children. Mothers averaged about 37 +/- 4 years of age and children averaged roughly 10 +/- 4 years. After adapter ligation was performed with NEBNext reagents, the libraries were sequenced on an Illumina HiSeq 2000 with 100+100 nt paired-end reads. Mother and child libraries were prepared a month apart and sequenced in separate runs to prevent cross-contamination. Between about 500,000 and 2,100,000 distinct TCR beta clonotypes were identified per donor. Naive TCR beta clonotypes were estimated from low-frequency clonotypes matched to each donor's FACS-determined naive share, without sorting.

Specimen: blood. The origin of this receptor is a woman aged 35 to 49 in good health. Rearrangement joined TRBV29-1 to TRBJ2-1, with the D gene possibly TRBD1 or TRBD2, each one fitting 5 bases. This receptor has the CDR3 CSVDAGAPSYNEQFF. The bases read TGCAGCGTCGACGCCGGGGCCCCTTCCTACAATGAGCAGTTCTTC.